The source of this T cell receptor (beta chain) is a study of Graves' ophthalmopathy and Graves' hyperthyroidism. Turning to the study itself: No treatment had been given when peripheral blood was collected at initial diagnosis. Study-wide points: Thyroid clonotypes that were expanded above 0.001 frequency mostly also appeared in blood.

No donor had other autoimmune disease, uncontrolled infection, pregnancy or lactation. RNA transcripts provided the template for amplifying TCR beta CDR3 regions. Investigators did first-round RT-PCR with HTBI primers, then second-round multiplex PCR. TCRdb processed the multiplex PCR reads anew with MiXCR; each CDR3 protein has one entry. The sample has hundreds of thousands of distinct CDR3 sequences, 15% to 19% seen once. There are many counts of this clonotype. The antigen is not known. The source of this sequence is a woman aged 18-30 years with stable Graves' hyperthyroidism. Sequencing was carried out using peripheral blood.

CDR3: CASSRARLMGDYGYTF. In nucleotides, the CDR3 is TGTGCCAGCAGCCGCGCGCGCCTAATGGGGGACTATGGCTACACCTTC. The chain couples TRBV2 to TRBJ1-2; weak D call: TRBD1 (5 bases). Trimming took 6 bases from V and 3 from J, leaving 20 bases between them. The CDR3 loop spans 16 amino acids. Looked up from germline, CDR1 is SNHLY and CDR2 is FYNNEI.